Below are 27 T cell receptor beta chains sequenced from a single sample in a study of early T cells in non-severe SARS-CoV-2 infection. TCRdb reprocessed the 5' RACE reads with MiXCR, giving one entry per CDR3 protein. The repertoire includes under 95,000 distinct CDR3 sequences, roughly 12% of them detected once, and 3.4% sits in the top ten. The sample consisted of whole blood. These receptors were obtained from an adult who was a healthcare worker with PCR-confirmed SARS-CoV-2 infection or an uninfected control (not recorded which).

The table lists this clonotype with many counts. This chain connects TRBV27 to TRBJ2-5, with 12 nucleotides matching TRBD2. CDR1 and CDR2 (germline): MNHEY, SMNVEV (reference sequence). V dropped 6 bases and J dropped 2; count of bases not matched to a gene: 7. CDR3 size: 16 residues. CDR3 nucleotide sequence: TGTGCCAGCAGGCGGGGGACTAGCGGGCCGCAAGAGACCCAGTACTTC. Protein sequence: CASRRGTSGPQETQYF.

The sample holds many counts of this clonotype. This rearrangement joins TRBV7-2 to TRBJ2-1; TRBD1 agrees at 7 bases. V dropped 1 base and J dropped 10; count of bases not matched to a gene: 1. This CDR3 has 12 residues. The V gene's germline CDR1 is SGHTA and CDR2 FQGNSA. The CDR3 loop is CASSLGGGEQFF. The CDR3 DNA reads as TGTGCCAGCAGCTTAGGAGGGGGCGAGCAGTTCTTC.

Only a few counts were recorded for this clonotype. The CDR3 sequence: CASSLGDRGQPQHF. The CDR3 DNA reads as TGCGCCAGCAGCTTGGGGGACAGGGGGCAGCCCCAGCATTTT. The chain is built from TRBV5-1 and TRBJ1-5; TRBD1 matches 11 bases. The CDR3 has 14 residues. J gave up 7 bases and V 0 bases, and 0 bases lay outside the gene matches. Germline values: CDR1 SGHRS, CDR2 YFSETQ.

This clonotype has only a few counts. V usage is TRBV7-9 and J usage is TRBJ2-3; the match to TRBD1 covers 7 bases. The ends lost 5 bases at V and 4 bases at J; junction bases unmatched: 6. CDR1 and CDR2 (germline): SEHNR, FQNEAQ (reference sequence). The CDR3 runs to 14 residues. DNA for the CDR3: TGTGCCAGCAGCGCCGGGACAGACCCAGATACGCAGTATTTT. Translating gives CASSAGTDPDTQYF. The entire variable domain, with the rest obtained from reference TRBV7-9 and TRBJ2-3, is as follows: DTGVSQNPRHKITKRGQNVTFRCDPISEHNRLYWYRQTLGQGPEFLTYFQNEAQLEKSRLLSDRFSAERPKGSFSTLEIQRTEQGDSAMYLCASSAGTDPDTQYFGPGTRLTVL.

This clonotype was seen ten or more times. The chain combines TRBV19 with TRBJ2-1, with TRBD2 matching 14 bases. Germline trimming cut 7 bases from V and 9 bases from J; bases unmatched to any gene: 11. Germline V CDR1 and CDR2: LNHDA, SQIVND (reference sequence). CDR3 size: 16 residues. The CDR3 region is CASNSGTSGSWGEQFF. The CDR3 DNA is TGTGCCAGTAACTCAGGGACTAGCGGGAGTTGGGGTGAGCAGTTCTTC.

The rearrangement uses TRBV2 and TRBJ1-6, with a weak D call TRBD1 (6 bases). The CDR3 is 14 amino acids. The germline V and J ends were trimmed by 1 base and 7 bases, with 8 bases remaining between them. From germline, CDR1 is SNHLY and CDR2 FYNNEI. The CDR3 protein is CASSEEGQNSPLHF. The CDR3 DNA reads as TGTGCCAGCAGTGAAGAAGGACAGAATTCACCCCTCCACTTT.

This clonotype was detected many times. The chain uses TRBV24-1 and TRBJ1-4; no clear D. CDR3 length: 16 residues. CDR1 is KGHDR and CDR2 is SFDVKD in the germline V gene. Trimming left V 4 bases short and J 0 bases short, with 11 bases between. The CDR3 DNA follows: TGTGCCACCAGTGACGGCGGTCCCTCAACTAATGAAAAACTGTTTTTT. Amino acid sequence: CATSDGGPSTNEKLFF.

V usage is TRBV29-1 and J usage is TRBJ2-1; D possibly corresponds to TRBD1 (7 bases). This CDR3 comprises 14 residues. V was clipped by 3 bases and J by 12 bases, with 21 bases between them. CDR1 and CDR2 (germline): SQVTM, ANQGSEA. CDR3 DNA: TGCAGCGTTGACCCGACCGGAGGGGGCTATCGGCAGTTCTTC. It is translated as CSVDPTGGGYRQFF.

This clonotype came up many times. CDR3 nucleotides: TGTGCCAGCAGCCAAGATGTTCTAGCGGGAGGGCCACGGAATGAGCAGTTCTTC. Translating it yields CASSQDVLAGGPRNEQFF. The chain carries TRBV3-1 and TRBJ2-1; 12 positions agree with TRBD2. There are 18 residues in the CDR3. V shed 0 bases and J 7 bases; nucleotides not matched to a gene: 10. CDR1 LGHDT and CDR2 YNNKEL come from the germline V gene (reference sequence).

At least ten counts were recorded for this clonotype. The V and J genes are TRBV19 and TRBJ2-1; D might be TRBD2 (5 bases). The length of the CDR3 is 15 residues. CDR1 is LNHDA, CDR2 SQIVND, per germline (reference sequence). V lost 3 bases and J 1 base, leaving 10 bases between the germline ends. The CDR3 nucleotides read TGTGCCAGTAGTATGGACTCACCTTCCTACAATGAGCAGTTCTTC. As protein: CASSMDSPSYNEQFF.

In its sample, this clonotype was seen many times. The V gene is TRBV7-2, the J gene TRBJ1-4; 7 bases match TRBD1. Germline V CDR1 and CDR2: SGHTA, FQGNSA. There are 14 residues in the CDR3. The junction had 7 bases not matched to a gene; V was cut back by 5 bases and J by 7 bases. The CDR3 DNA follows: TGTGCCAGCAGCCCCACAGGGGTTAGTGAAAAACTGTTTTTT. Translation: CASSPTGVSEKLFF.

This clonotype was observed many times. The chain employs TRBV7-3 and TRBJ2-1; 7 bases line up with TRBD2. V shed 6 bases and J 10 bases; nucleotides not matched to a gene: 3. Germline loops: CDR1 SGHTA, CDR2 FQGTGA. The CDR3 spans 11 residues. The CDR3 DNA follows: TGTGCCAGCAGTTTGGGGGGGGAGCAGTTCTTC. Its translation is CASSLGGEQFF.

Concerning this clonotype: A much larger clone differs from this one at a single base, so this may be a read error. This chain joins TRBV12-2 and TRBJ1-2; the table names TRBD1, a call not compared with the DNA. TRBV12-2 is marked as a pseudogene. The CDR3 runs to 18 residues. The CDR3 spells CASRLEFRTVAYNYGYTF. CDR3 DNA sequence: TGTGCAAGTCGCTTAGAGTTTCGGACAGTGGCTTACAACTATGGCTACACCTTC.

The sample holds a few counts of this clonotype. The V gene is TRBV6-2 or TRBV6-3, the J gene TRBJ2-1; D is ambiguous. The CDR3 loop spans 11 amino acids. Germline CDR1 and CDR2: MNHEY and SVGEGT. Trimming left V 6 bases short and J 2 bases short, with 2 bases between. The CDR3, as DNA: TGTGCCAGCAGAACCTACAATGAGCAGTTCTTC. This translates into CASRTYNEQFF.

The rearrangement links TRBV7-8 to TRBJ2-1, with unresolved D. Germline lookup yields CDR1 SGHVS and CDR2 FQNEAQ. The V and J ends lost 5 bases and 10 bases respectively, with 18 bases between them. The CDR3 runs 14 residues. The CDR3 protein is CASSPTSLRLEQFF. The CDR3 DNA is TGTGCCAGCAGCCCTACTTCCCTAAGGCTAGAGCAGTTCTTC. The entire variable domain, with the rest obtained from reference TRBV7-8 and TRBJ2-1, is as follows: GAGVSQSPRYKVAKRGQDVALRCDPISGHVSLFWYQQALGQGPEFLTYFQNEAQLDKSGLPSDRFFAERPEGSVSTLKIQRTQQEDSAVYLCASSPTSLRLEQFFGPGTRLTVL.

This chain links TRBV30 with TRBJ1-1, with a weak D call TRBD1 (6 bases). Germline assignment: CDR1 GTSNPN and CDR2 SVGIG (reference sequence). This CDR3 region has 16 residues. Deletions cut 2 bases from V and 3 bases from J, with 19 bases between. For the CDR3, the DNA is TGTGCCTGGAGTAGAGGGACACCCAGGACGGACACTGAAGCTTTCTTT. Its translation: CAWSRGTPRTDTEAFF.

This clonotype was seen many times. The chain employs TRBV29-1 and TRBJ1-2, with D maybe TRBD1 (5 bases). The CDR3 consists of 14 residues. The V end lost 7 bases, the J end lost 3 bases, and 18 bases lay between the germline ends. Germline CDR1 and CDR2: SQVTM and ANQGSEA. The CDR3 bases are TGCAGCGCGGGACCGAGCTCTTTGGACTATGGCTACACCTTC. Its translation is CSAGPSSLDYGYTF.

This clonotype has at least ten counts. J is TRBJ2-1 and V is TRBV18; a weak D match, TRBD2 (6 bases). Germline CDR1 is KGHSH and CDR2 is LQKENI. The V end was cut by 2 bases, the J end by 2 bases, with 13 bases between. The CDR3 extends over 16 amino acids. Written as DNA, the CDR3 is TGTGCCAGCTCACCATTCGCGGGGTTAACCTACAATGAGCAGTTCTTC. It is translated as CASSPFAGLTYNEQFF.

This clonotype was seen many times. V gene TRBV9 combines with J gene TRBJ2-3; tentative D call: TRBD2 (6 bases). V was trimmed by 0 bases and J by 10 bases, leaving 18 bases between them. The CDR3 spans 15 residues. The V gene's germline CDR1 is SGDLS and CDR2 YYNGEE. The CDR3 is CASSVEAGPQGAQYF. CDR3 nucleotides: TGTGCCAGCAGCGTAGAGGCGGGACCCCAAGGCGCGCAGTATTTT.

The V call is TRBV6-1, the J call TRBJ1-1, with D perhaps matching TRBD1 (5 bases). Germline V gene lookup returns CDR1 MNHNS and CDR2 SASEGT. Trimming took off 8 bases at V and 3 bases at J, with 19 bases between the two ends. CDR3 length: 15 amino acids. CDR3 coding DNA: TGTGCCAGCCCCCGTGCCTGGGGAGGGGACACTGAAGCTTTCTTT. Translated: CASPRAWGGDTEAFF.

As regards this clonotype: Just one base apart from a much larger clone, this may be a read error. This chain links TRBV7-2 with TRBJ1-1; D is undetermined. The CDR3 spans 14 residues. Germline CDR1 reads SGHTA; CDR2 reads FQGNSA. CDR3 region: CANSLGPANTEAFF. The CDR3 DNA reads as TGTGCCAACAGCTTAGGACCTGCCAACACTGAAGCTTTCTTT.

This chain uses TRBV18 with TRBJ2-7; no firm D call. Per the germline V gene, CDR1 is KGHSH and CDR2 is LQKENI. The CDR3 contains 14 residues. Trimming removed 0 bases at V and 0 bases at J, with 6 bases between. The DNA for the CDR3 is TGTGCCAGCTCACCACCATACACCTCCTACGAGCAGTACTTC. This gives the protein CASSPPYTSYEQYF.

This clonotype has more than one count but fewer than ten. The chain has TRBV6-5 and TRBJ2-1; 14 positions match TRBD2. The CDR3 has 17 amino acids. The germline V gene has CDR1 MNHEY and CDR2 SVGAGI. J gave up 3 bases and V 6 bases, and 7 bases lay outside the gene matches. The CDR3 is CASRPGLAGGVYNEQFF. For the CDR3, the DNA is TGTGCCAGCAGGCCCGGACTAGCGGGAGGCGTCTACAATGAGCAGTTCTTC.

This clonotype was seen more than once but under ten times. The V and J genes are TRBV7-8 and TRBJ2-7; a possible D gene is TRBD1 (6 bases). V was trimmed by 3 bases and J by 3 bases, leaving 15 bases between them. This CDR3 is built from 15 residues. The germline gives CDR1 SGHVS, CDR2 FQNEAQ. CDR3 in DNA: TGTGCCAGCAGCTTCGGGGCCGGGACAAACTACGAGCAGTACTTC. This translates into CASSFGAGTNYEQYF.

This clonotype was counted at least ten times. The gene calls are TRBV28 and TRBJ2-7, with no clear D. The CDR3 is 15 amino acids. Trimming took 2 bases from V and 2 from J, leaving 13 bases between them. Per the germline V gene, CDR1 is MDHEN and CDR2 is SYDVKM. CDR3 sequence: CASSLLPGAAYEQYF. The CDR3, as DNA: TGTGCCAGCAGTTTACTTCCTGGAGCAGCCTACGAGCAGTACTTC.

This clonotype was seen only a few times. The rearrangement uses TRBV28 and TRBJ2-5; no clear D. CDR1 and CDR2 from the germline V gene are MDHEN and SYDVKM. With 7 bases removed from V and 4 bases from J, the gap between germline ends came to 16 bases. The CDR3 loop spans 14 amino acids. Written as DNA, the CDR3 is TGTGCCAGCACCACGGCGTCGGGCACAGAGACCCAGTACTTC. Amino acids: CASTTASGTETQYF.

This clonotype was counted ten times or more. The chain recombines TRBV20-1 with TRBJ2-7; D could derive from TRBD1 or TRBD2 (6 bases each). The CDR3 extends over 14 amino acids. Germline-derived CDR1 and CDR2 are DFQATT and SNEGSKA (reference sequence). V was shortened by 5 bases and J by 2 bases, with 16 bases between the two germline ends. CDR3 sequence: CSAGDGGRTYEQYF. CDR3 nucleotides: TGCAGTGCTGGGGATGGGGGGCGAACCTACGAGCAGTACTTC.